The clone carrying this TCR beta chain was seen many times. This entry is derived from a study of spatial heterogeneity in lung cancer. Trimming left V 4 bases short and J 2 bases short, with 9 bases between. CDR3 length equals 14 residues. The time point here: sample taken at primary tumor resection. Around 70 TRACERx patients with early, untreated non-small cell lung cancer donated samples. TCRdb reanalysed the 5' RACE reads using MiXCR and keeps one entry per CDR3 protein. In the table there are roughly 39,000 distinct CDR3 sequences, roughly 8% of which are singletons. The material sequenced was PBMCs, taken at surgery. This clonotype was obtained from a male donor with early-stage non-small cell lung cancer. The chain joins TRBV12-3 or TRBV12-4 to TRBJ1-5; the D gene is possibly TRBD1 (5 bases). CDR3 DNA sequence: TGTGCCAGCAGTTCGACAGCCGGCAATCAGCCCCAGCATTTT. This sequence encodes CASSSTAGNQPQHF.